Following are 31 T cell receptor beta chains from one sample sequenced in a study of T-cell reconstitution after alpha-beta-depleted transplantation in children. The library targeted TCRbeta and was prepared with unique molecular identifiers. TCRdb analysed the PCR reads with MiXCR anew, one entry per CDR3 protein. In the table there are hundreds of thousands of distinct CDR3 sequences, about a sixth of which are singletons. The sample in question was PBMCs, mostly from graft donor cells, obtained 360 days after TCRalphabeta/CD19-depleted stem cell transplant. Receptors were obtained from a male patient aged 2 to 9 who had a stem cell transplant for acute lymphoblastic leukemia, so the T cells may come from the graft donor.

V usage is TRBV4-2 and J usage is TRBJ1-1; possibly TRBD1 for D (6 bases). The germline gives CDR1 LGHNA, CDR2 YNFKEQ. V was cut by 4 bases and J by 2 bases, with 11 bases left in between. The CDR3 loop spans 14 amino acids. CDR3 nucleotide sequence: TGTGCCAGCAGCCGGGTACAGGGTAACACTGAAGCTTTCTTT. Translated, it gives CASSRVQGNTEAFF.

The rearrangement uses TRBV28 and TRBJ2-3, with 16 bases lining up with TRBD2. The junction had 12 bases not matched to a gene; V was cut back by 7 bases and J by 5 bases. The CDR3 runs to 18 residues. Germline V lookup: CDR1 MDHEN, CDR2 SYDVKM. The CDR3 nucleotides are TGTGCCAGCATCATGGGGGGGACTAGCGGGAGGGCCCAAGATACGCAGTATTTT. Its translation: CASIMGGTSGRAQDTQYF.

As to this clonotype: A much larger clone lies a single base off, so this may be a read error. This chain links TRBV5-4 with TRBJ1-5, with unresolved D. The V and J ends lost 4 bases and 0 bases respectively, with 8 bases between them. This CDR3 spans 14 amino acids. Germline CDR1 reads SGHNT; CDR2 reads YYREEE (reference sequence). The CDR3 nucleotides read TGTGCCAGCAGCCCCGCAGGTAGCAATCAGCCCCAGCATTTT. This sequence encodes CASSPAGSNQPQHF.

Ten or more counts support this clonotype. The V and J genes are TRBV19 and TRBJ2-2, with 14 bases that match TRBD2. V shed 10 bases, J shed 4 bases, and the junction held 8 bases outside the gene matches. The CDR3 spans 16 residues. Germline V CDR1 and CDR2: LNHDA, SQIVND (reference sequence). CDR3 bases: TGTGCCACTAAGGGACTAGCGGGAGAGAGCACCGGGGAGCTGTTTTTT. It translates to CATKGLAGESTGELFF.

This clonotype was seen a few times. V and J are TRBV7-2 and TRBJ2-7, with D possibly being TRBD2 (6 bases). CDR1 is SGHTA, CDR2 FQGNSA, per germline. Trimming stripped 3 bases from V and 2 bases from J, with 8 bases between. The CDR3 extends over 13 amino acids. The CDR3 loop is CASSFAGTYEQYF. CDR3 in DNA: TGTGCCAGCAGCTTCGCGGGAACCTACGAGCAGTACTTC.

The rearrangement joins TRBV10-3 to TRBJ2-3; TRBD1 aligns across 11 bases. CDR3 length equals 18 residues. The germline gives CDR1 ENHRY, CDR2 SYGVKD. V dropped 4 bases and J dropped 3; count of bases not matched to a gene: 12. This CDR3 reads CAISARTGGKRDTDTQYF. The CDR3 DNA is TGTGCCATCAGTGCGAGGACAGGGGGCAAGCGGGATACAGATACGCAGTATTTT.

This chain joins TRBV7-9 and TRBJ1-2; D may be TRBD1 (5 bases). Germline loops: CDR1 SEHNR, CDR2 FQNEAQ (reference sequence). There are 14 residues in the CDR3. V dropped 7 bases and J dropped 2 bases, with 14 bases sitting between them. The CDR3 DNA reads TGTGCCAGCACCAACCGGGACCGAAACTATGGCTACACCTTC. Translating it yields CASTNRDRNYGYTF.

V usage is TRBV28 and J usage is TRBJ2-3; D gene unclear. Per the germline V gene, CDR1 is MDHEN and CDR2 is SYDVKM. V dropped 1 base and J dropped 4 bases, with 6 bases sitting between them. This CDR3 region has 13 residues. The CDR3 loop is CASSLYLADTQYF. The DNA of the CDR3 is TGTGCCAGCAGTTTATATCTGGCAGATACGCAGTATTTT.

This sequence joins TRBV18 and TRBJ2-7; 8 nucleotides line up with TRBD2. V lost 3 bases to trimming and J lost 1 base; unmatched junction nucleotides: 11. The CDR3 covers 17 residues. CDR1 KGHSH and CDR2 LQKENI come from the germline V gene. The DNA for the CDR3 is TGTGCCAGCTCACCCTTTTCGGCGGGAGGAAGGTCCTACGAGCAGTACTTC. Translation gives CASSPFSAGGRSYEQYF.

V usage is TRBV30 and J usage is TRBJ2-3, with D perhaps matching TRBD2 (5 bases). Trimming stripped 3 bases from V and 2 bases from J, with 15 bases between. The germline CDR1 and CDR2 sequences are GTSNPN and SVGIG (reference sequence). This CDR3 has 15 residues. CDR3 bases: TGTGCCTGGAGCGGGCTAGCCTACCTCACAGATACGCAGTATTTT. This encodes CAWSGLAYLTDTQYF.

The chain employs TRBV5-4 and TRBJ2-1, with 7 bases identical to TRBD2. V lost 7 bases to trimming and J lost 0 bases; unmatched junction nucleotides: 4. Germline V lookup: CDR1 SGHNT, CDR2 YYREEE (reference sequence). The CDR3 is 14 amino acids. The CDR3 region is CASHSGTSYNEQFF. The DNA of the CDR3 is TGTGCCAGCCACAGCGGGACCTCCTACAATGAGCAGTTCTTC.

The chain is built from TRBV7-6 and TRBJ2-3, with a possible D match to TRBD1 (6 bases). The length of the CDR3 is 14 residues. In germline, CDR1 is SGHVS, CDR2 FNYEAQ. Trimming removed 2 bases from V and 6 bases from J, with 12 bases in between. The CDR3 coding sequence is TGTGCCAGCAGCTTACGTACAGGGCGGGATACGCAGTATTTT. Its translation: CASSLRTGRDTQYF.

There are a few counts of this clonotype. The chain recombines TRBV29-1 with TRBJ1-1; D gene unclear. Trimming took off 4 bases at V and 2 bases at J, with 8 bases between the two ends. Germline values: CDR1 SQVTM, CDR2 ANQGSEA. This CDR3 comprises 12 residues. The CDR3 spells CSVVEDNTEAFF. The DNA of the CDR3 is TGCAGCGTTGTTGAGGATAACACTGAAGCTTTCTTT.

The chain carries TRBV20-1 and TRBJ2-3; D is perhaps TRBD2 (6 bases). Germline V gene sequence: CDR1 DFQATT, CDR2 SNEGSKA (reference sequence). Trimming shortened V by 4 bases and J by 1 base, and 21 bases separated the two germline ends. The CDR3 consists of 17 residues. DNA for the CDR3: TGCAGTGCTATAGGGGCTTCTAGGAGGGCCGGCACAGATACGCAGTATTTT. It translates to CSAIGASRRAGTDTQYF.

This clonotype was seen repeatedly, ten times or more. This chain links TRBV7-9 with TRBJ2-7; 7 bases fit TRBD1. V shed 2 bases and J 3 bases; nucleotides not matched to a gene: 4. CDR1 is SEHNR, CDR2 FQNEAQ, per germline (reference sequence). The length of the CDR3 is 14 residues. The CDR3 sequence is CASSLRDSYYEQYF. CDR3 nucleotide sequence: TGTGCCAGCAGCTTAAGGGACAGTTACTACGAGCAGTACTTC.

This clonotype was detected only a few times. This chain links TRBV29-1 with TRBJ2-1, with 7 bases aligning to TRBD2. The V gene end was trimmed by 7 bases and the J gene end by 4 bases; junction bases not matched to a gene: 34. There are 22 residues in the CDR3. The germline CDR1 and CDR2 sequences are SQVTM and ANQGSEA. The CDR3 is CSANFRSSRLAAQDRSYNEQFF. DNA of the CDR3: TGCAGCGCCAATTTCCGTAGTTCCCGCCTAGCGGCCCAAGATCGATCGTACAATGAGCAGTTCTTC.

Only a few counts were recorded for this clonotype. V and J are TRBV4-3 and TRBJ2-3; 8 bases map to TRBD2. CDR3 length: 15 residues. The V segment lost 1 base and the J segment 6 bases; nucleotides outside the gene matches: 6. Germline assignment: CDR1 LGHNA and CDR2 YSLEER. The CDR3 sequence is CASSQGVGRVDTQYF. The CDR3, as DNA: TGCGCCAGCAGCCAAGGGGTCGGGAGGGTCGATACGCAGTATTTT.

The gene calls are TRBV20-1 and TRBJ2-5, with D unresolved. With 7 bases removed from V and 7 bases from J, the gap between germline ends came to 13 bases. The germline V gene encodes CDR1 DFQATT and CDR2 SNEGSKA (reference sequence). The CDR3 contains 11 residues. CDR3 sequence: CSVWESVTQYF. Written as DNA, the CDR3 is TGCAGTGTTTGGGAATCGGTGACCCAGTACTTC.

This clonotype occurred many times. The chain combines TRBV5-1 with TRBJ2-7, with 7 bases that match TRBD1. Germline CDR1 reads SGHRS; CDR2 reads YFSETQ. Losses at the gene ends were 0 bases for V and 7 bases for J; bases not matched to a gene: 10. The CDR3 sequence is 15 residues long. CDR3 region: CASSLGIQGTGEQYF. CDR3 sequence (DNA): TGCGCCAGCAGCTTGGGGATACAGGGGACGGGAGAGCAGTACTTC.

The V and J genes are TRBV28 and TRBJ2-5; D possibly corresponds to TRBD1 (5 bases). Germline CDR1 reads MDHEN; CDR2 reads SYDVKM. Trimming took off 2 bases at V and 0 bases at J, with 13 bases between the two ends. The CDR3 loop spans 16 amino acids. This CDR3 is CASSLRSWTNQETQYF. Here the CDR3 DNA reads TGTGCCAGCAGTTTACGGTCCTGGACAAACCAAGAGACCCAGTACTTC.

This clonotype has just a few counts. V is TRBV19 and J is TRBJ1-1; D remains unclear. V was pared by 7 bases and J by 4 bases, with 10 bases between. Germline V gives CDR1 LNHDA, CDR2 SQIVND (reference sequence). The CDR3 runs to 12 residues. This CDR3 is CASNHPSTEAFF. The CDR3 region has the DNA TGTGCCAGTAACCACCCGAGCACTGAAGCTTTCTTT.

This clonotype was seen more than once but under ten times. The rearrangement uses TRBV4-1 and TRBJ2-1, with 13 bases identical to TRBD2. Germline-derived CDR1 and CDR2 are MGHRA and YSYEKL. This CDR3 contains 17 residues. V was pared by 3 bases and J by 1 base, with 3 bases of the junction left unmatched. The CDR3 loop reads CASSHRLAGGSYNEQFF. CDR3 in DNA: TGCGCCAGCAGCCACCGACTAGCGGGGGGTTCCTACAATGAGCAGTTCTTC.

This clonotype was recorded once. It may be a read error: a sequence one base away is much more abundant. The chain carries TRBV29-1 and TRBJ1-1; D gene unclear. CDR1 and CDR2 (germline): SQVTM, ANQGSEA. This CDR3 is 13 amino acids long. CDR3 sequence (DNA): TGCAGCGTTGAAGACGGACCGAACACTGAAGCTTACTTT. Protein: CSVEDGPNTEAYF.

This clonotype was found many times. The rearrangement uses TRBV7-3 and TRBJ2-1, with 7 bases identical to TRBD1. Germline V gene sequence: CDR1 SGHTA, CDR2 FQGTGA. The CDR3 has 13 residues. The J segment lost 6 bases and the V segment lost 4 bases, leaving 3 bases of the junction unmatched. The CDR3 here is CASSSYRGNEQFF. The CDR3 DNA reads as TGTGCCAGCAGCTCGTACAGGGGCAATGAGCAGTTCTTC. Supplemented by reference TRBV7-3 and TRBJ2-1, the full variable domain reads GAGVSQTPSNKVTEKGKYVELRCDPISGHTALYWYRQSLGQGPEFLIYFQGTGAADDSGLPNDRFFAVRPEGSVSTLKIQRTERGDSAVYLCASSSYRGNEQFFGPGTRLTVL.

This chain connects TRBV7-9 to TRBJ2-4; 8 bases are a match to TRBD1. Germline V gene data show CDR1 as SEHNR and CDR2 as FQNEAQ (reference sequence). With V trimmed by 5 bases and J by 4 bases, 10 bases remained unmatched. The CDR3 contains 16 residues. CDR3 region: CASSTGQGDMKNIQYF. The CDR3 DNA is TGTGCCAGCAGCACCGGACAGGGTGACATGAAAAACATTCAGTACTTC.

This clonotype was seen more than once but under ten times. The chain couples TRBV28 to TRBJ1-1; 8 bases agree with TRBD1. This CDR3 comprises 14 residues. J was trimmed by 3 bases and V by 3 bases; bases with no gene match: 3. The germline V gene encodes CDR1 MDHEN and CDR2 SYDVKM. CDR3 region: CASSFQGADTEAFF. CDR3 nucleotides: TGTGCCAGCAGTTTCCAGGGGGCGGACACTGAAGCTTTCTTT.

This clonotype was observed a few times. The V gene is TRBV6-4, the J gene TRBJ2-1; TRBD1 matches 7 bases. This CDR3 is built from 16 residues. Trimming cost V 5 bases and J 1 base; bases outside gene matches: 8. Germline CDR1 and CDR2: MRHNA and SNTAGT. The CDR3 region has the DNA TGTGCCAGCAGTCGGGACAGTGTTATTTCCTACAATGAGCAGTTCTTC. The encoded protein is CASSRDSVISYNEQFF.

The chain carries TRBV12-3 or TRBV12-4 and TRBJ1-2, with D tentatively TRBD1 (5 bases). V dropped 7 bases and J dropped 2 bases, with 8 bases sitting between them. This CDR3 is built from 12 residues. The CDR3 DNA reads as TGTGCCAGCACCGAGGGGAACTATGGCTACACCTTC. Amino acids: CASTEGNYGYTF.

The sample holds a few counts of this clonotype. The chain recombines TRBV14 with TRBJ1-1; D is uncertain. Trimming took 2 bases from V and 5 from J, leaving 9 bases between them. The CDR3 is made up of 13 amino acids. The germline gives CDR1 SGHDN, CDR2 FVKESK. CDR3: CASSQFAPTEAFF. CDR3 nucleotide sequence: TGTGCCAGCAGCCAATTCGCGCCAACTGAAGCTTTCTTT.

This clonotype appeared many times. The chain uses TRBV12-3 or TRBV12-4 and TRBJ1-1; maybe TRBD1 (6 bases). Trimming shortened V by 3 bases and J by 5 bases, and 10 bases separated the two germline ends. The CDR3 has 13 residues. DNA of the CDR3: TGTGCCAGCAGTTTTGGGGGGCCGACTGAAGCTTTCTTT. Protein: CASSFGGPTEAFF.

The sample holds a few counts of this clonotype. The chain carries TRBV5-1 and TRBJ2-7; TRBD1 aligns across 8 bases. V shed 0 bases, J shed 0 bases, and the junction held 11 bases outside the gene matches. CDR1 and CDR2 from the germline V gene are SGHRS and YFSETQ. There are 18 residues in the CDR3. The DNA for the CDR3 is TGCGCCAGCAGCTTGGGTCGTGGCTCGGGGACAGGCTCCTACGAGCAGTACTTC. As protein: CASSLGRGSGTGSYEQYF.